Presented here are 2 T cell receptor beta chains from one specimen sequenced in a study of cytomegalovirus exposure and HLA in healthy donors. The PCR had 60 Vbeta and 13 Jbeta primers. Sequencing used immunoSEQ multiplex PCR; TCRdb keeps in-frame clones, though not all of them. Among roughly 58,000 clones listed, 80% were seen once. The sequenced sample consisted of PBMCs. The source of these receptors is a woman aged 40 to 50 in good health and CMV-seronegative.

As concerns this clone: Other DNA sequences from this sample encode an identical CDR3 as well. The chain combines TRBV4-1 with TRBJ2-7, with D hard to call. CDR1 is MGHRA and CDR2 is YSYEKL in the germline V gene. V was cut by 0 bases and J by 0 bases, with 6 bases left in between. The CDR3 spans 14 residues. The CDR3 DNA reads as TGCGCCAGCAGCCAAGATGCTAGCTCCTACGAGCAGTACTTC. It codes for CASSQDASSYEQYF.

J is TRBJ2-1 and V is TRBV6-1, with TRBD2 matching over 7 bases. CDR1 and CDR2 (germline): MNHNS, SASEGT. This CDR3 has 15 residues. The V gene end was trimmed by 6 bases and the J gene end by 8 bases; junction bases not matched to a gene: 13. The CDR3 reads CASSDGREKVDEQFF. The CDR3 nucleotides read TGTGCCAGCAGCGACGGGCGGGAGAAGGTAGATGAGCAGTTCTTC.